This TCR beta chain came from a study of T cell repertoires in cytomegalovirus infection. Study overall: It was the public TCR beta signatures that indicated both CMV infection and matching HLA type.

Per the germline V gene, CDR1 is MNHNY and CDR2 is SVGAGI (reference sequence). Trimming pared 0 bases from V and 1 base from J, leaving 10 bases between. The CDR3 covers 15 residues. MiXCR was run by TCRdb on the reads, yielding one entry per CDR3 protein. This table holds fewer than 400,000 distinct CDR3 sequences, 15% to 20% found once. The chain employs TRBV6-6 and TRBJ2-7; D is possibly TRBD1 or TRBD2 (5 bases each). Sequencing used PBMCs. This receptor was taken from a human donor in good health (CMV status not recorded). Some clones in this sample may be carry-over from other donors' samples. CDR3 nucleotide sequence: TGTGCCAGCAGTTACTCGACGGGACGGTCCTACGAGCAGTACTTC. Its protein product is CASSYSTGRSYEQYF.